The 24 T cell receptor beta chains presented below share a single source sample, sequenced in a study of blood T cell repertoires in COVID-19. The protocol was immunoSEQ multiplex PCR, while the TCRdb copy is restricted to in-frame clones and leaves out a portion. The sample has more than 95,000 clones; roughly 79% are singletons. What was sequenced was peripheral blood. These receptors were obtained from a man in his sixties or seventies with active or convalescent COVID-19.

The chain carries TRBV9 and TRBJ2-1, with 9 bases identical to TRBD1. This CDR3 comprises 14 residues. CDR1 is SGDLS, CDR2 YYNGEE, per germline. V was clipped by 7 bases and J by 3 bases; unmatched bases: 5. CDR3 DNA sequence: TGTGCCAGCTCCCAGGGACAGGGCTACAATGAGCAGTTCTTC. This gives the protein CASSQGQGYNEQFF.

J is TRBJ2-2 and V is TRBV3-1 (or the pseudogene TRBV3-2); tentatively, D is TRBD1 (5 bases). Germline V gives CDR1 LGHDT, CDR2 YNNKEL (reference sequence). This CDR3 is 14 amino acids long. V gave up 5 bases and J gave up 1 base, with 8 bases separating them. The CDR3 spells CASSSDRNTGELFF. CDR3 nucleotides: TGTGCCAGCAGCTCAGACAGGAACACCGGGGAGCTGTTTTTT.

The J gene is TRBJ2-1, the V gene TRBV7-3; 7 positions agree with TRBD2. The CDR3 consists of 17 residues. V was clipped by 1 base and J by 0 bases; unmatched bases: 6. The germline V gene encodes CDR1 SGHTA and CDR2 FQGTGA. CDR3 sequence (DNA): TGTGCCAGCAGCTTAAAACTAGCGACTAGCTCCTACAATGAGCAGTTCTTC. Protein product: CASSLKLATSSYNEQFF. Variable domain in full (rest from reference TRBV7-3 and TRBJ2-1): GAGVSQTPSNKVTEKGKYVELRCDPISGHTALYWYRQSLGQGPEFLIYFQGTGAADDSGLPNDRFFAVRPEGSVSTLKIQRTERGDSAVYLCASSLKLATSSYNEQFFGPGTRLTVL.

The J gene is TRBJ2-7, the V gene TRBV28, with D maybe TRBD1 (7 bases). This CDR3 has 15 residues. The V end lost 6 bases, the J end lost 4 bases, and 19 bases lay between the germline ends. The germline gives CDR1 MDHEN, CDR2 SYDVKM. The CDR3 nucleotides are TGTGCCAGCAGGGACGGAAGGGCAGGGGGGTACGAGCAGTACTTC. This encodes CASRDGRAGGYEQYF.

This clone was observed at least ten times. Other DNA sequences within the sample encode an identical CDR3. This rearrangement joins TRBV9 to TRBJ2-5, with TRBD1 as a possible D gene (6 bases). This CDR3 contains 13 residues. With 4 bases removed from V and 1 base from J, the gap between germline ends came to 8 bases. In germline, CDR1 is SGDLS, CDR2 YYNGEE. CDR3 DNA: TGTGCCAGCAGCCCAGGGGCCCAAGAGACCCAGTACTTC. Translation: CASSPGAQETQYF.

The gene calls are TRBV6-5 and TRBJ1-2, with D unclear. This CDR3 has 12 residues. V lost 7 bases and J 4 bases, leaving 10 bases between the germline ends. The germline V gene has CDR1 MNHEY and CDR2 SVGAGI. Written as DNA, the CDR3 is TGTGCCAGCACAACAGAAACCTATGGCTACACCTTC. Amino acids: CASTTETYGYTF.

This clone was found a few times. The chain joins TRBV25-1 to TRBJ2-2, with 7 bases matching TRBD2. The ends lost 1 base at V and 3 bases at J; junction bases unmatched: 5. The CDR3 totals 16 residues. Germline CDR1 is MGHDK and CDR2 is SYGVNS. The CDR3 sequence: CASSESGGVDTGELFF. In nucleotides, the CDR3 is TGTGCCAGCAGTGAATCTGGGGGGGTCGACACCGGGGAGCTGTTTTTT.

The V call is TRBV3-1 (or the pseudogene TRBV3-2), the J call TRBJ2-3, with 7 bases aligning to TRBD1. CDR1 is LGHDT, CDR2 YNNKEL, per germline (reference sequence). Germline trimming cut 0 bases from V and 0 bases from J; bases unmatched to any gene: 24. The CDR3 runs to 23 residues. DNA for the CDR3: TGTGCCAGCAGCCAAGACAAACAACCAACGACAGGGCCCTACTTATACAGCACAGATACGCAGTATTTT. It yields the protein CASSQDKQPTTGPYLYSTDTQYF.

This chain uses TRBV12-5 with TRBJ1-1; D perhaps matches TRBD1 (6 bases). V gave up 0 bases and J gave up 5 bases, with 16 bases separating them. CDR1 and CDR2 (germline): LGHNT, FRNRAP. CDR3 size: 16 residues. The CDR3 protein is CASGLVLGGAGTEAFF. The CDR3 DNA follows: TGTGCTAGTGGTTTGGTACTGGGGGGGGCTGGGACTGAAGCTTTCTTT.

The chain uses TRBV25-1 and TRBJ2-2; 8 bases are shared with TRBD1. The CDR3 contains 16 residues. V shed 5 bases and J 1 base; nucleotides not matched to a gene: 6. Germline-derived CDR1 and CDR2 are MGHDK and SYGVNS. CDR3 protein: CASSPPGQVNTGELFF. The DNA for the CDR3 is TGTGCCAGCAGTCCCCCGGGACAGGTGAACACCGGGGAGCTGTTTTTT.

V gene TRBV5-1 combines with J gene TRBJ2-5; 11 bases match TRBD2. Trimming at V came to 4 bases and at J to 2 bases, leaving 7 bases not matched to a gene. From germline, CDR1 is SGHRS and CDR2 YFSETQ. The CDR3 loop spans 16 amino acids. CDR3 sequence reads: CASSPAPSGGQETQYF. In DNA, the CDR3 is TGCGCCAGCAGCCCGGCACCTAGCGGGGGGCAAGAGACCCAGTACTTC.

V usage is TRBV7-9 and J usage is TRBJ2-3; possible D gene TRBD1, 5 bases. V was cut by 0 bases and J by 2 bases, with 15 bases left in between. Germline loops: CDR1 SEHNR, CDR2 FQNEAQ (reference sequence). The CDR3 spans 17 residues. CDR3 coding DNA: TGTGCCAGCAGCTTAGCGAAAGGGGAAGTTTACACAGATACGCAGTATTTT. This translates into CASSLAKGEVYTDTQYF. The full variable domain, its missing parts supplied by reference TRBV7-9 and TRBJ2-3, is DTGVSQNPRHKITKRGQNVTFRCDPISEHNRLYWYRQTLGQGPEFLTYFQNEAQLEKSRLLSDRFSAERPKGSFSTLEIQRTEQGDSAMYLCASSLAKGEVYTDTQYFGPGTRLTVL.

Here the CDR3 reads CASSPLGQSGSYNEQFF. Written as DNA, the CDR3 is TGTGCCAGCAGCCCCCTGGGACAGTCAGGGTCCTACAATGAGCAGTTCTTC. The chain joins TRBV3-1 (or the pseudogene TRBV3-2) to TRBJ2-1, with 7 nucleotides matching TRBD1. The CDR3 loop spans 17 amino acids. CDR1 and CDR2 (germline): LGHDT, YNNKEL (reference sequence). Germline trimming cut 4 bases from V and 1 base from J; bases unmatched to any gene: 10.

The chain has TRBV6-2 or TRBV6-3 and TRBJ2-4; possibly TRBD1 for D (5 bases). CDR1 is MNHEY and CDR2 is SVGEGT in the germline V gene. V was shortened by 6 bases and J by 0 bases, with 18 bases between the two germline ends. The length of the CDR3 is 17 residues. The CDR3 DNA follows: TGTGCCAGCAGCCCTCGATTGGACACCTTAGCCAAAAACATTCAGTACTTC. Its protein product is CASSPRLDTLAKNIQYF.

In its sample, this clone was seen a few times. V gene TRBV7-2 combines with J gene TRBJ2-5; possibly TRBD2 for D (5 bases). Deletions cut 5 bases from V and 5 bases from J, with 15 bases between. The CDR3 loop spans 14 amino acids. CDR1 and CDR2 from the germline V gene are SGHTA and FQGNSA. In DNA, the CDR3 is TGTGCCAGCAGCGGGTGGGCAGGCGGGGAGACCCAGTACTTC. It translates to CASSGWAGGETQYF. The full variable domain, with the rest looked up from reference TRBV7-2 and TRBJ2-5, is GAGVSQSPSNKVTEKGKDVELRCDPISGHTALYWYRQSLGQGLEFLIYFQGNSAPDKSGLPSDRFSAERTGGSVSTLTIQRTQQEDSAVYLCASSGWAGGETQYFGPGTRLLVL.

V is TRBV18 and J is TRBJ2-6, with a possible D match to TRBD1 (7 bases). Germline V CDR1 and CDR2: KGHSH, LQKENI. The CDR3 extends over 21 amino acids. V lost 3 bases and J 0 bases, leaving 24 bases between the germline ends. The CDR3 reads CASSPLGSAGQISSGANVLTF. The CDR3 nucleotides are TGTGCCAGCTCACCTTTGGGCTCCGCGGGACAGATCAGCTCTGGGGCCAACGTCCTGACTTTC.

The CDR3 protein is CASSPAGWGGTDTQYF. The CDR3 region has the DNA TGTGCCAGCAGCCCCGCGGGGTGGGGGGGAACAGATACGCAGTATTTT. The chain has TRBV11-3 and TRBJ2-3; 7 bases align to TRBD2. CDR3 size: 16 residues. CDR1 is SGHNT and CDR2 is YENEEA in the germline V gene. With V trimmed by 5 bases and J by 3 bases, 11 bases remained unmatched.

The chain links TRBV11-2 to TRBJ1-5; D is perhaps TRBD1 (6 bases). The germline V and J ends were trimmed by 5 bases and 3 bases, with 11 bases remaining between them. CDR1 is SGHAT and CDR2 is FQNNGV in the germline V gene. CDR3 length equals 14 residues. The CDR3, as DNA: TGTGCCAGCAGCCAGACAGGCGTCAATCAGCCCCAGCATTTT. The encoded protein is CASSQTGVNQPQHF.

This clone was seen only once. The chain is built from TRBV4-3 and TRBJ1-2; D may be TRBD1 (6 bases). With 0 bases removed from V and 7 bases from J, the gap between germline ends came to 18 bases. The CDR3 covers 16 residues. Germline CDR1 and CDR2: LGHNA and YSLEER. CDR3 nucleotides: TGCGCCAGCAGCCAAGACGTAGGCAGGGGTCGAAGTGGCTACACCTTC. This encodes CASSQDVGRGRSGYTF.

The rearrangement links TRBV21-1 to TRBJ1-2. TRBV21-1 corresponds to a pseudogene. The CDR3 is 14 residues long. The CDR3 DNA reads TGTGCCAGCAGCAAAGAGGAGGGCAACTATGGCTACACCTTC. It translates to CASSKEEGNYGYTF.

This clone was counted once. The rearrangement links TRBV28 to TRBJ1-6; 9 positions match TRBD1. The CDR3 is 17 amino acids. The germline CDR1 and CDR2 sequences are MDHEN and SYDVKM. The trim removed 6 bases at V and 10 bases at J, leaving 16 bases unmatched. The CDR3 DNA reads as TGTGCCAGCAGCCCGGGGGGGACCGGGACAGGGAACTCACCCCTCCACTTT. Translated, it gives CASSPGGTGTGNSPLHF.

The V call is TRBV6-1, the J call TRBJ1-5; D is undetermined. This CDR3 contains 12 residues. The V end lost 2 bases, the J end lost 7 bases, and 6 bases lay between the germline ends. Germline V gene lookup returns CDR1 MNHNS and CDR2 SASEGT. As DNA, the CDR3 is TGTGCCAGCAGTGAACCCGTCCAGCCCCAGCATTTT. Translation: CASSEPVQPQHF.

V and J are TRBV9 and TRBJ2-7, with 7 bases aligning to TRBD1. The CDR3 runs to 13 residues. Germline assignment: CDR1 SGDLS and CDR2 YYNGEE. V lost 0 bases to trimming and J lost 6 bases; unmatched junction nucleotides: 3. The CDR3 region is CASSVGQGGEQYF. For the CDR3, the DNA is TGTGCCAGCAGCGTAGGACAGGGCGGCGAGCAGTACTTC.

The chain recombines TRBV6-2 or TRBV6-3 with TRBJ2-1; unclear D gene. V was pared by 5 bases and J by 3 bases, with 11 bases between. Per the germline V gene, CDR1 is MNHEY and CDR2 is SVGEGT. This CDR3 spans 14 amino acids. The CDR3 DNA sequence: TGTGCCAGCAGTACCCGAACGGTCTACAATGAGCAGTTCTTC. Encoded protein: CASSTRTVYNEQFF.